These 10 T cell receptor beta chains originate from one sample sequenced in a study of blood T cells in healthy people across ages (dated by TCRdb to about 2015). The library was produced with 5' RACE. Sequenced on an Illumina HiSeq 2500. The second PCR ran for about 6 to 12 cycles and used a J-beta primer mix along with a sample-barcoded 5' primer. The public reads were reprocessed in TCRdb via fastp at Q25 and MiXCR, keeping in-frame beta chains. Rows are unified per CDR3 protein, each entry keeping the most common DNA and genes. The sample yields some 850,000 distinct CDR3 sequences; roughly 24% were counted once. The ten largest clonotypes hold about 2.9% of the sample. This sample also appeared in a second study, on T cells of mothers and their children.

Sequenced material: blood. The receptors were sampled from a boy aged 10-17 years in good health.

The rearrangement uses TRBV9 and TRBJ2-2, with a possible D match to TRBD2 (6 bases). CDR1 and CDR2 (germline): SGDLS, YYNGEE. The ends were cut back, 2 bases at V and 9 bases at J, with 8 bases in the middle. The CDR3 totals 12 residues. The CDR3 sequence is CASSVGGRELFF. As DNA, the CDR3 is TGTGCCAGCAGCGTCGGAGGGCGGGAGCTGTTTTTT.

The rearrangement links TRBV21-1 to TRBJ2-5; no check of the table's D call, TRBD1, against the DNA was made. TRBV21-1 is tagged as a pseudogene. The CDR3 is 16 amino acids. CDR3: CASSMQGLGLEETQYF. CDR3 bases: TGTGCCAGCAGCATGCAGGGATTGGGCTTGGAAGAGACCCAGTACTTC.

CDR3 sequence (DNA): TGTGCCTGGAGTGAGTCAGAAATCTATGGCTACACCTTC. Residues: CAWSESEIYGYTF. This chain joins TRBV30 and TRBJ1-2; D is uncertain. The V end lost 1 base, the J end lost 4 bases, and 10 bases lay between the germline ends. CDR1 and CDR2 (germline): GTSNPN, SVGIG (reference sequence). The CDR3 consists of 13 residues. Looking up the rest from reference TRBV30 and TRBJ1-2 gives the full variable domain: SQTIHQWPATLVQPVGSPLSLECTVEGTSNPNLYWYRQAAGRGLQLLFYSVGIGQISSEVPQNLSASRPQDRQFILSSKKLLLSDSGFYLCAWSESEIYGYTFGSGTRLTVV.

This clonotype has more than one count but fewer than ten. The J gene is TRBJ2-5, the V gene TRBV28, with 9 bases that match TRBD2. The V gene end was trimmed by 1 base and the J gene end by 3 bases; junction bases not matched to a gene: 3. CDR1 and CDR2 (germline): MDHEN, SYDVKM. This CDR3 comprises 15 residues. In DNA, the CDR3 is TGTGCCAGCAGTTTATTAGCGGGGGACAAAGAGACCCAGTACTTC. Translation: CASSLLAGDKETQYF.

This chain uses TRBV11-2 with TRBJ2-7; 7 nucleotides align to TRBD2. There are 13 residues in the CDR3. The V and J ends lost 5 bases and 3 bases, in that order; junction bases with no gene match: 4. Germline-derived CDR1 and CDR2 are SGHAT and FQNNGV. The DNA of the CDR3 is TGTGCCAGCAGCCAGGGACTACACTACGAGCAGTACTTC. Its protein is CASSQGLHYEQYF.

The V and J genes are TRBV6-6 and TRBJ2-3, with unresolved D. Trimming cost V 2 bases and J 6 bases, with 6 bases left between them. There are 12 residues in the CDR3. Per the germline V gene, CDR1 is MNHNY and CDR2 is SVGAGI (reference sequence). The CDR3 bases are TGTGCCAGCAGTTACGAAGGGGATACGCAGTATTTT. Translation: CASSYEGDTQYF.

This clonotype showed up just a few times. V and J are TRBV4-2 and TRBJ2-7; TRBD2 agrees at 7 bases. The assigned J gene may be wrong: the sequence end matches TRBJ2-1 better. Germline V gene lookup returns CDR1 LGHNA and CDR2 YNFKEQ. The CDR3 is made up of 17 amino acids. The chain's CDR3 is CASSQAPLAERIYEQFF. DNA for the CDR3: TGTGCCAGCAGCCAAGCCCCCCTAGCGGAGCGGATTTATGAGCAGTTCTTC.

This clonotype appeared a few times. This rearrangement joins TRBV12-3 or TRBV12-4 to TRBJ1-2, with D possibly TRBD1 on 6 matching bases. The CDR3 contains 12 residues. V gave up 6 bases and J gave up 7 bases, with 12 bases separating them. Written as DNA, the CDR3 is TGTGCCAGCAGGGCACAGGGTGGTGGCTACACCTTC. Translation gives CASRAQGGGYTF.

This clonotype was recorded once. Just one base apart from a much larger clone, this may be a read error. This sequence joins TRBV12-3 or TRBV12-4 and TRBJ2-3; unclear D gene. V was trimmed by 7 bases and J by 2 bases, leaving 1 base between them. This CDR3 has 10 amino acids. This CDR3 reads CASTTDTQYF. CDR3 nucleotide sequence: TGTGCCAGCACCACAGATACGCAGTATTTT.

The chain is built from TRBV7-3 and TRBJ1-5; tentatively, D is TRBD1 (6 bases). From germline, CDR1 is SGHTA and CDR2 FQGTGA. Trimming left V 2 bases short and J 7 bases short, with 6 bases between. This CDR3 has 12 residues. The CDR3 region is CASSLQGQPQHF. In DNA form, the CDR3 reads TGTGCCAGCAGCTTACAGGGGCAGCCCCAGCATTTT. Using reference TRBV7-3 and TRBJ1-5 for the parts outside the CDR3, the full variable domain is GAGVSQTPSNKVTEKGKYVELRCDPISGHTALYWYRQSLGQGPEFLIYFQGTGAADDSGLPNDRFFAVRPEGSVSTLKIQRTERGDSAVYLCASSLQGQPQHFGDGTRLSIL.